This T cell receptor beta chain was captured in a study of CD8+CD57+ T cells in acquired aplastic anemia. About the study: Sorted cells (CD4+ and CD8+) yielded DNA amounts that averaged about 3.1 ug. Study findings and constraints: No significant difference in CD8+ Simpson's diversity was found between patients and controls.

Individuals selected for sequencing had exhibited CD8+CD57+ cell expansion on flow cytometry. No patient had been given any therapy when blood was sampled. The germline V gene has CDR1 SNHLY and CDR2 FYNNEI. The V and J ends lost 3 bases and 2 bases, in that order; junction bases with no gene match: 6. The CDR3 is 15 residues long. Investigators profiled TCR beta VDJ and CDR3 from genomic DNA template. Each CDR3 protein gets one entry after TCRdb re-called the reads with MiXCR. The sample has 89,000 or so distinct CDR3 sequences, 65% to 70% seen once; the top ten hold approximately 60%. In the case of this clonotype: The antigen remains unidentified.

Sequenced input: sorted CD4+, CD8+, or CD8+CD57+ T cells (not recorded which) from PBMCs. The genes are TRBV2 and TRBJ2-7, with 8 positions matching TRBD1. The TCR comes from a human donor with aplastic anemia. CDR3 sequence reads: CASSETGQGPYEQYF. In nucleotides, the CDR3 is TGTGCCAGCAGTGAGACCGGACAGGGCCCCTACGAGCAGTACTTC.